This T cell receptor beta chain was documented in a study of OX40 agonist ivuxolimab in advanced cancers. With respect to the entire study: The costimulatory receptor OX40 (CD134) was targeted by ivuxolimab, a fully human IgG2 agonistic monoclonal antibody. Intravenous ivuxolimab was administered to patients every 2 weeks at six dose levels: 0.01, 0.1, 0.3, 1.5, 3 and 10 mg/kg. Of the 50 to 55 patients in dose escalation, 19 had hepatocellular carcinoma, around 15 had melanoma, 9 had renal cell carcinoma and 9 had head and neck cancer. A male proportion of under 85% and a mean age of approximately 62 years, ranging from 23 to 79, were recorded for the dose-escalation cohort. Prior anti-PD-1, anti-PD-L1 or anti-CTLA-4 therapy was permitted, and approximately 42% of dose-escalation patients had received checkpoint inhibitors. Partial responses were achieved by three dose-escalation patients, of whom one had hepatocellular carcinoma and two had cutaneous melanoma. The purpose of peripheral TCRbeta sequencing was to test whether ivuxolimab changed TCR sequence diversity and led to clonal T-cell expansion. The monotherapy dose-escalation portion (N of about 47 patients) of the phase I ivuxolimab trial is reported in the paper.

Genomic DNA was extracted from sorted cells for sequencing of the TCRbeta CDR3 region. TCRbeta CDR3 regions were sequenced using the immunoSEQ Assay. TCRdb retrieved this table from immuneACCESS and kept in-frame rearrangements only. Not all clones are present; in checked studies, unresolved V genes account for under half, and no reason is known for the remainder. The sample includes fewer than 20,000 clones, with around 86% observed a single time. The top ten hold around an eighth of the sample. The full study reports these points: On average, CD8+ T cells showed more expanded clones than CD4+ T cells after ivuxolimab. The antigen specificity of the peripheral T cells that underwent clonal expansion was not determined. Low levels of normalized T-cell clonal expansion were also seen in some patients who did not respond. At doses of 0.1 to 3.0 mg/kg, clonal expansion of both CD4+ and CD8+ T cells in blood was seen between baseline and week 6. In the 0.1-3.0 mg/kg groups, partial responders were among the patients with the lowest normalized peripheral clonal expansion, particularly in CD8+ T cells.

Patients with autoimmune disease history or receiving systemic immunosuppression were excluded from the trial. Peripheral blood for TCR sequencing was drawn from every dose cohort at baseline, at cycle 4 day 1 and at cycle 7 day 1. The samples were taken from a phase I, first-in-human, multicenter, open-label dose-escalation trial of ivuxolimab. Adults with locally advanced or metastatic head and neck squamous cell, hepatocellular, melanoma or renal cell carcinoma were enrolled in the trial. Before TCR sequencing, CD4+ T cells and CD8+ T cells were sorted from peripheral blood as separate populations. V lost 1 base and J lost 0 bases, and the count of bases not matched to a germline gene is 12. CDR1 and CDR2 are read off the germline V gene as SGHTA and FQGNSA. The CDR3 has 19 amino acids, counting the end cysteine and phenylalanine. Only the CDR3 DNA stays, 57 bases, in frame from base 1. As to this clone: Its cognate antigen has yet to be identified. Base-call qualities are not available, and no considerably larger clone is one nucleotide away.

Sample: CD4+ or CD8+ T cells sorted from blood, taken in a trial of the OX40 agonist ivuxolimab. The receptor was isolated from an adult with an advanced solid tumor such as melanoma, head and neck, liver or kidney cancer. The sequence is built from TRBV7-2 and TRBJ2-3, and 8 bases in between align with TRBD1. The CDR3 region: CASSLGGDRRYSSTDTQYF. DNA sequence: TGTGCCAGCAGCTTAGGGGGGGACAGGCGCTACTCTAGCACAGATACGCAGTATTTT.